The T cell receptor beta chain described here comes from a study of blood T cell repertoires in COVID-19. As for the study in general: The United States, Italy and Spain were the sources of the acute and convalescent COVID-19 samples. Nucleic acid was either cDNA or gDNA, and it came from T cells, B-cell-depleted T cells, or PBMCs.

Germline CDR1 is LGHNA and CDR2 is YNFKEQ. J gave up 7 bases and V 4 bases, and 12 bases lay outside the gene matches. This CDR3 contains 16 residues. Per the original data handling: For nucleated cells, counts were estimated from reference gene primer amplification. Produced via immunoSEQ multiplex PCR; TCRdb's table is partial and in-frame only. D and trimming come from the DNA, and the V and J calls and clone size come from that table. The data contain 60,000 to 65,000 clones, around 80% of them seen just once; the ten biggest clones take up about a fifth. The sequence came from a woman of 80 years or more with active or convalescent COVID-19. The source material was peripheral blood. The chain carries TRBV4-2 and TRBJ1-4, with 7 bases that match TRBD1. CDR3 amino acids: CASSPGTAEEREKLFF. The CDR3 DNA follows: TGTGCCAGCAGCCCCGGGACAGCCGAAGAGCGTGAAAAACTGTTTTTT.